This TCR beta chain was obtained from a study of control samples from healthy donors and cancer patients. The CDR3 contains 14 residues. The junction had 8 bases not matched to a gene; V was cut back by 5 bases and J by 8 bases. Germline-derived CDR1 and CDR2 are SGHNT and YENEEA. Produced via immunoSEQ multiplex PCR; TCRdb's table is partial and in-frame only. The profile shows over 200,000 clones, over 75% of them singletons. Sequencing input: PBMCs. The chain has TRBV11-3 and TRBJ2-1; the match to TRBD2 covers 8 bases. The TCR was taken from a woman aged 55 to 70 with lung cancer. CDR3 amino acids: CASSPLSGIDEQFF. CDR3 sequence (DNA): TGTGCCAGCAGCCCTCTTAGCGGGATTGATGAGCAGTTCTTC.